This T cell receptor (beta chain) was retrieved from a study of blood T cells in healthy people across ages (dated by TCRdb to about 2015). In the study overall: In model experiments, template switching captured about one uniquely barcoded TCR beta cDNA molecule for every two T cells. Two additional independent replicas of 1 million unique cDNA reads from the same blood draw were analyzed for two donors (one aged 18 to 29 and one aged 80 or older). Four age groups were formed from the donors: young (average approximately 15 years), middle-aged (less than 40), aged (about 62) and long-lived (less than 85). Age-related changes in TCR beta repertoire diversity were measured in the study by deep sequencing normalized with unique cDNA molecular identifiers.

This clonotype was observed a few times. Its target antigen remains unknown. The record has no base qualities; no much larger clone is one base away. Library construction relied on 5' RACE. TCRdb lists the instrument as Illumina HiSeq 2500. A second roughly 6 to 12 cycle PCR used a sample-barcoded 5' primer and a J-beta primer mix. Each TCR beta cDNA molecule received a unique molecular identifier from a template-switch 5' adaptor carrying 12 random nucleotides. Each sample yielded at least 2.5 million CDR3-containing paired-end reads. All of the RNA was converted into first-strand cDNA using the Mint cDNA synthesis kit, with a TRBC-specific oligonucleotide serving as the primer. Following uracil-DNA glycosylase treatment, all cDNA underwent a first 18-cycle PCR with the universal primers M1SS and BC2_uni_R. Per the authors' processing: For normalization, 1 million high-quality reads, each with a distinct molecular identifier, were randomly selected from each sample. Instead of being binned into consensus sequences, reads with shared molecular identifiers were discarded. MiTCR, run with a Q25 quality threshold and the strictest error-elimination algorithm, handled CDR3 identification, clonotype clustering and error correction. A nonparametric unseen species model with Euler transformation was used to estimate lower-bound total TCR beta diversity. The public reads were quality trimmed at Q25 with fastp and then assembled into clones with MiXCR by TCRdb, keeping productive beta chains. Duplicate CDR3 protein sequences are folded into a single record with the most common DNA and genes. The V and J calls and clone size are TCRdb's, not the authors'. This sample lists just under 550,000 distinct CDR3 sequences; approximately 25% were detected once. Around 10% of the sample is taken by the ten largest.

Relative to germline, V is missing 2 bases and J is missing 0 bases, with 8 bases of the junction outside any gene match. CDR1 is given as SGDLS and CDR2 as YYNGEE, both from the germline V gene. The CDR3 contains 17 residues, cysteine and phenylalanine counted. CDR3 DNA only is kept here, 51 bases in frame from base 1. On the study overall, not on this receptor specifically: Observed TCR beta diversity per million T cells fell roughly linearly with age, and a significant reduction was already apparent by age around 40. Because profiling used bulk unsorted PBMCs, naive and antigen-experienced compartments could not be compared conclusively. Compared with the aged group, the long-lived group had more naive CD4+ T cells, fewer expanded clones and increased TCR diversity, a pattern suggesting age selection. Donor CMV infection status was unknown, potentially confounding age-related changes in expanded clonotypes. There was a strong correlation between observed TCR beta diversity and the percentage of naive T cells measured by flow cytometry. Estimates of total diversity based on one million sequenced T cells were regarded as lower bounds and as underestimates.

The donors were under 40 Caucasian individuals from Russia, aged roughly 6 to 90 years, who were systemically healthy. Approximately 9.7 milliliters of peripheral blood were drawn from each donor into EDTA-treated Vacutainer tubes. Ficoll-Paque density-gradient centrifugation was used to isolate PBMCs, with at least 6 million per sample. Total RNA, at least 5 micrograms per sample, was extracted from PBMCs with Trizol reagent. For every donor, an aliquot of PBMCs went through flow cytometry to measure the percentages of naive CD45RAhigh/CD27high T cells. These data are also associated with another study on T cells of mothers and their children. Per that second paper: The donors were nine systemically healthy Caucasian individuals, made up of three mothers and their six children. cDNA synthesis used all of the extracted RNA, with 1.5 ug of RNA in each 15 ul reaction. Sample barcodes and 2-4 random nucleotides were added via the M1S primer in the second PCR. Over 10 million TCR beta CDR3 reads came from each mother, compared with several million reads from each child. Thymic selection similarly shapes TCR recombination output in related and unrelated pairs, with minor effect from inherited differences. Normalized repertoire overlap was always found to be slightly, but never significantly, higher in related mother-child pairs than in unrelated mother-child pairs. With a sensitivity of about 100 clones per million clonotypes, no persistent microchimeric T cell clones were detected. To look for features that set related mother-child pairs apart from unrelated individuals, the researchers ran deep NGS to compare the TCR beta repertoires of mothers and children. On average, the children were approximately 12 +/- 4 years old, while the mothers were approximately 41 +/- 4 years old. After adapter ligation was performed with NEBNext reagents, the libraries were sequenced on an Illumina HiSeq 2000 with 100+100 nt paired-end reads. Mother and child libraries were prepared a month apart and sequenced in separate runs to prevent cross-contamination. Between roughly 500,000 and 2,300,000 distinct TCR beta clonotypes were identified per donor. Naive TCR beta clonotypes were estimated from low-frequency clonotypes matched to each donor's FACS-determined naive share, without sorting.

Sequencing input: blood. The sequence derives from a boy younger than 18 in good health. This sequence uses TRBV9 and TRBJ2-5; 9 middle bases align to TRBD2. The sequenced DNA is TGTGCCAGCAGCGTTCCAGCGGGGGGCCGGTACCAAGAGACCCAGTACTTC. Its product reads: CASSVPAGGRYQETQYF.